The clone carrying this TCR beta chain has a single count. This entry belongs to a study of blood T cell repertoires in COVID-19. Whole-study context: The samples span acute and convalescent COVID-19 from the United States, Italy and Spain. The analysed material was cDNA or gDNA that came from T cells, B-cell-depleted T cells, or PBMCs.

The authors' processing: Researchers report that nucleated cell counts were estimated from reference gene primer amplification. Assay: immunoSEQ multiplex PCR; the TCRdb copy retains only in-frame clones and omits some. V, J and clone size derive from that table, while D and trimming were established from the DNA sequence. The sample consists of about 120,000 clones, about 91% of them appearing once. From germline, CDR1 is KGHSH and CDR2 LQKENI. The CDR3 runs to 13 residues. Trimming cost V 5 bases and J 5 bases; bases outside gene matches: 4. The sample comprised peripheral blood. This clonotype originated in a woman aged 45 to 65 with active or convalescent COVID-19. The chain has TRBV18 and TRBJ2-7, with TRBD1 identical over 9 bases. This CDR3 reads CASSTGGKNEQYF. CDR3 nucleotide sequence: TGTGCCAGCTCAACAGGGGGCAAAAACGAGCAGTACTTC.